These T cell receptor beta chains were read from a single sample in a study of early T cells in non-severe SARS-CoV-2 infection. Each CDR3 protein is one row after TCRdb ran MiXCR on the 5' RACE reads. The data contain roughly 75,000 distinct CDR3 sequences, about 12% of them singletons. Specimen: whole blood. The receptor source for this set is an adult who was a healthcare worker with PCR-confirmed SARS-CoV-2 infection or an uninfected control (not recorded which). The CDR3 runs from the conserved cysteine through the conserved F or W. D genes are given only for firm matches. A clone size is listed for some rows: how often the clone was seen (once, few, many), or a class if it is expanded.

clone size: few
J gene: TRBJ2-2
D gene: TRBD2
V gene: TRBV20-1
CDR3 DNA: TGCAGTGCTAGAGATCAACTAGCGGGCACCGGGGAGCTGTTTTTT
CDR3 protein: CSARDQLAGTGELFF

clone size: few
J gene: TRBJ2-5
D gene: NA
V gene: TRBV12-3/TRBV12-4
CDR3 DNA: TGTGCCAGCAGTTTTCCTCCGGGGGAGACCCAGTACTTC
CDR3 protein: CASSFPPGETQYF

clone size: many
J gene: TRBJ2-5
D gene: TRBD1
V gene: TRBV7-6
CDR3 DNA: TGTGCCAGCAGCCAACCTCCGGGACAGGCGAGAGCGGCCACCCAGTACTTC
CDR3 protein: CASSQPPGQARAATQYF

clone size: NA
J gene: TRBJ1-1
D gene: NA
V gene: TRBV28
CDR3 DNA: TGTGCCAGCAGTTGGGGCAGGGCTTTGAACACTGAAGCTTTCTTT
CDR3 protein: CASSWGRALNTEAFF

clone size: few
J gene: TRBJ2-1
D gene: NA
V gene: TRBV24-1
CDR3 DNA: TGTGCCACCAGTGATCCGGGCCGAACGGTAAATGAGCAGTTCTTC
CDR3 protein: CATSDPGRTVNEQFF

clone size: few
J gene: TRBJ2-2
D gene: TRBD2
V gene: TRBV20-1
CDR3 DNA: TGCAGTGCCCCCCCCCCCTCTGGGAGCGGGATGGGGGACACCGGGGAGCTGTTTTTT
CDR3 protein: CSAPPPSGSGMGDTGELFF

clone size: many
J gene: TRBJ2-1
D gene: TRBD2
V gene: TRBV6-1
CDR3 DNA: TGTGCCAGCAGTGTGGGACTAGCGGGAAATAATGAGCAGTTCTTC
CDR3 protein: CASSVGLAGNNEQFF

clone size: NA
J gene: TRBJ2-2
D gene: TRBD2
V gene: TRBV11-2
CDR3 DNA: TGTGCCAGCAGACCGGGGAGCCCGGGACTAGCGGGAGCGGGGGCCACCGGGGAGCTGTTTTTT
CDR3 protein: CASRPGSPGLAGAGATGELFF

clone size: NA
J gene: TRBJ2-2
D gene: NA
V gene: TRBV28
CDR3 DNA: TGTGCCAGCAGCCCGCATGGAACCGGGGAGCTGTTTTTT
CDR3 protein: CASSPHGTGELFF

clone size: few
J gene: TRBJ2-7
D gene: NA
V gene: TRBV19
CDR3 DNA: TGTGCCAGTAGTATAGCGGGGGCCTCCTACGAGCAGTACTTC
CDR3 protein: CASSIAGASYEQYF

clone size: many
J gene: TRBJ2-2
D gene: NA
V gene: TRBV24-1
CDR3 DNA: TGTGCCACCAGTGATTTACAAGCGGAGAACACCGGGGAGCTGTTTTTT
CDR3 protein: CATSDLQAENTGELFF

clone size: NA
J gene: TRBJ2-5
D gene: NA
V gene: TRBV28
CDR3 DNA: TGTGCCAGCAGTTTCATCCCGGACGGCCAAGAGACCCAGTACTTC
CDR3 protein: CASSFIPDGQETQYF

clone size: many
J gene: TRBJ1-5
D gene: NA
V gene: TRBV7-2
CDR3 DNA: TGTGCCAGCAGCCCCCAGAGCAATCAGCCCCAGCATTTT
CDR3 protein: CASSPQSNQPQHF

clone size: many
J gene: TRBJ2-5
D gene: NA
V gene: TRBV7-2
CDR3 DNA: TGTGCCAGCAGCTTCCAAGAGACCCAGTACTTC
CDR3 protein: CASSFQETQYF

clone size: many
J gene: TRBJ2-1
D gene: TRBD2
V gene: TRBV28
CDR3 DNA: TGTGCCAGCAGCTCACGCGGGACTAGCGGATACAATGAGCAGTTCTTC
CDR3 protein: CASSSRGTSGYNEQFF

clone size: NA
J gene: TRBJ2-3
D gene: NA
V gene: TRBV30
CDR3 DNA: TGTGCCTGGAGTGTGGCTTCAGATACGCAGTATTTT
CDR3 protein: CAWSVASDTQYF

clone size: NA
J gene: TRBJ2-5
D gene: TRBD2
V gene: TRBV29-1
CDR3 DNA: TGCAGCGTTGAAACCGGGACTAGCGTAGAGACCCAGTACTTC
CDR3 protein: CSVETGTSVETQYF

clone size: many
J gene: TRBJ2-3
D gene: TRBD2
V gene: TRBV29-1
CDR3 DNA: TGCAGCGCCGGGCTAGCGGGAGGCACAGATACGCAGTATTTT
CDR3 protein: CSAGLAGGTDTQYF

clone size: many
J gene: TRBJ2-7
D gene: NA
V gene: TRBV28
CDR3 DNA: TGTGCCAGCACTCCCGGGAGTCTCTCCTACGAGCAGTACTTC
CDR3 protein: CASTPGSLSYEQYF

clone size: NA
J gene: TRBJ1-1
D gene: NA
V gene: TRBV21-1
CDR3 DNA: TGTGCCAGCCCCATGACACAGGGCGGATACACTGAAGCTTTCTTT
CDR3 protein: CASPMTQGGYTEAFF

clone size: many
J gene: TRBJ2-1
D gene: NA
V gene: TRBV27
CDR3 DNA: TGTGCCAGCAGTGACACTACCTACAATGAGCAGTTCTTC
CDR3 protein: CASSDTTYNEQFF

clone size: NA
J gene: TRBJ2-2
D gene: NA
V gene: TRBV12-3/TRBV12-4
CDR3 DNA: TGTGCCAGCAGTCCCGACTCGCCGTTGAACACCAGGGAGCTGTTTTTT
CDR3 protein: CASSPDSPLNTRELFF

clone size: few
J gene: TRBJ2-1
D gene: TRBD1
V gene: TRBV29-1
CDR3 DNA: TGCAGCGTTTGGGACAGGGATGGAAATGAGCAGTTCTTC
CDR3 protein: CSVWDRDGNEQFF

clone size: few
J gene: TRBJ1-5
D gene: NA
V gene: TRBV28
CDR3 DNA: TGTGCCAGCATCCCTGAGCGGGGTGCAAATCAGCCCCAGCATTTT
CDR3 protein: CASIPERGANQPQHF

clone size: NA
J gene: TRBJ2-2
D gene: TRBD2
V gene: TRBV2
CDR3 DNA: TGTGCCATGGGGGGCACGGGAGGGATGAACACCGGGGAGCTGTTTTTT
CDR3 protein: CAMGGTGGMNTGELFF

clone size: NA
J gene: TRBJ2-1
D gene: TRBD1
V gene: TRBV20-1
CDR3 DNA: TGCAGTGCCTCGACAGGGATCAATGAGCAGTTCTTC
CDR3 protein: CSASTGINEQFF

clone size: NA
J gene: TRBJ2-4
D gene: TRBD2
V gene: TRBV11-2
CDR3 DNA: TGTGCCAGAAGCTTATACGGAGGGAGGGCCGAGGACATTCAGTACTTC
CDR3 protein: CARSLYGGRAEDIQYF

clone size: NA
J gene: TRBJ1-2
D gene: NA
V gene: TRBV7-3
CDR3 DNA: TGTGCCAGCAGCTTAGCCGACTTTAAATCCAACGTGGAAGGCTACACCTTC
CDR3 protein: CASSLADFKSNVEGYTF

clone size: NA
J gene: TRBJ2-1
D gene: TRBD2
V gene: TRBV11-2
CDR3 DNA: TGTGCCAGCAGCTCCCCGGGACTAGGTAGTATTGAGCAGTTCTTC
CDR3 protein: CASSSPGLGSIEQFF

clone size: NA
J gene: TRBJ2-2
D gene: NA
V gene: TRBV20-1
CDR3 DNA: TGCAGTGCTCCGGGACTGGATTCCGGGGAGCTGTTTTTT
CDR3 protein: CSAPGLDSGELFF

clone size: NA
J gene: TRBJ1-5
D gene: TRBD1
V gene: TRBV28
CDR3 DNA: TGTGCCGGACAGGGGTATAGCAATCAGCCCCAGCATTTT
CDR3 protein: CAGQGYSNQPQHF

clone size: NA
J gene: TRBJ2-2
D gene: NA
V gene: TRBV7-9
CDR3 DNA: TGTGCCAGCAGAGCAGGGGCCGGGGAGCTGTTTTTT
CDR3 protein: CASRAGAGELFF

clone size: NA
J gene: TRBJ2-3
D gene: NA
V gene: TRBV29-1
CDR3 DNA: TGCAGCGTTGAAGTCCCGGCAGCGATCTATACTTTGACAACGCAGTATTTT
CDR3 protein: CSVEVPAAIYTLTTQYF

clone size: NA
J gene: TRBJ2-6
D gene: NA
V gene: TRBV7-2
CDR3 DNA: TGTGCCAGCAGCTTAGGGGGAACTGGGGCCAACGTCCTGACTTTC
CDR3 protein: CASSLGGTGANVLTF

clone size: NA
J gene: TRBJ1-2
D gene: NA
V gene: TRBV6-5
CDR3 DNA: TGTGCCAGCACTATCGGGGCGGTCGGTGGCTACACCTTC
CDR3 protein: CASTIGAVGGYTF

clone size: NA
J gene: TRBJ2-1
D gene: TRBD1
V gene: TRBV18
CDR3 DNA: TGTGCCAGCTCACCCAACAGGGGATATGAGCAGTTCTTC
CDR3 protein: CASSPNRGYEQFF

clone size: NA
J gene: TRBJ2-3
D gene: NA
V gene: TRBV10-1
CDR3 DNA: TGCGCCAGCAGTAAAAAGGACTTCCGAGATACGCAGTATTTT
CDR3 protein: CASSKKDFRDTQYF

clone size: few
J gene: TRBJ2-3
D gene: NA
V gene: TRBV5-4
CDR3 DNA: TGTGCCAGCAGCGCCCGGACAGGCACAGATACGCAGTATTTT
CDR3 protein: CASSARTGTDTQYF

clone size: many
J gene: TRBJ1-6
D gene: NA
V gene: TRBV9
CDR3 DNA: TGTGCCAGTAGCGGCCGGAGAAATAATTCACCCCTCCACTTT
CDR3 protein: CASSGRRNNSPLHF